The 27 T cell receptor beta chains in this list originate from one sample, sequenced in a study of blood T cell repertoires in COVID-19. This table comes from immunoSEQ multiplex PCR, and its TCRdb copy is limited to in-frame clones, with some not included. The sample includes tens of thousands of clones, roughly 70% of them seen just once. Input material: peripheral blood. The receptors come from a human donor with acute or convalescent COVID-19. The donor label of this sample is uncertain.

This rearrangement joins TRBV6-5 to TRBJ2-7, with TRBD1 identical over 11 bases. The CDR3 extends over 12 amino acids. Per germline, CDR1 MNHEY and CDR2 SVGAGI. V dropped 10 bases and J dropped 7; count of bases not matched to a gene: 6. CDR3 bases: TGTGCCACCGGACAGGGGGCTAGAGAGCAGTACGTC. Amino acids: CATGQGAREQYV.

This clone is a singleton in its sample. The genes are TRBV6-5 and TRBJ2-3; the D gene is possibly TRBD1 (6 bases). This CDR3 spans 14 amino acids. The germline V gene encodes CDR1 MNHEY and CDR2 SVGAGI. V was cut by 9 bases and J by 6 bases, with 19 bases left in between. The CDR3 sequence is CASHRAGAGDTQYF. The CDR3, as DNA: TGTGCCAGTCACAGGGCTGGGGCCGGCGATACGCAGTATTTT.

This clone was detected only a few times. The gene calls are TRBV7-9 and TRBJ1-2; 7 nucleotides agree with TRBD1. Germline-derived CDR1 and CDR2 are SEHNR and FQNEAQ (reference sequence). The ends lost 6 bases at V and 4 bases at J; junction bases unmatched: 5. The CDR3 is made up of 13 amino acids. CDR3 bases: TGTGCCAGCAGTTGGGACAGCTCCTATGGCTACACCTTC. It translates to CASSWDSSYGYTF.

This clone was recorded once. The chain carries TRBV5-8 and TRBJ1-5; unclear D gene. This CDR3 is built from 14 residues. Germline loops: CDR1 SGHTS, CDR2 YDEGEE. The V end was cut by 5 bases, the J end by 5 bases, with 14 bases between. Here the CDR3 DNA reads TGTGCCAGCAGTTCGAGGAGCCCCCATCAGCCCCAGCATTTT. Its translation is CASSSRSPHQPQHF.

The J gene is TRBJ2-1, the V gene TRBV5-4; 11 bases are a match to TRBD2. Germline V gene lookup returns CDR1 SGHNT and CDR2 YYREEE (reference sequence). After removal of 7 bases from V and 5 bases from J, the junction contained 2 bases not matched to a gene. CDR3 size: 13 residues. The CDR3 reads CASLLAGDNEQFF. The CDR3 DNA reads TGTGCCAGCCTACTAGCGGGGGACAATGAGCAGTTCTTC.

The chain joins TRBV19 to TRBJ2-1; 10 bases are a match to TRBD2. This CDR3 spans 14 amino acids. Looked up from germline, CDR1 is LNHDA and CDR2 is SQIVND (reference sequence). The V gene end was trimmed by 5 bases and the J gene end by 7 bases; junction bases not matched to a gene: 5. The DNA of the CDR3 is TGTGCCAGTAGTCGGACTAGCGGTGGGAATGAGCAGTTCTTC. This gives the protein CASSRTSGGNEQFF.

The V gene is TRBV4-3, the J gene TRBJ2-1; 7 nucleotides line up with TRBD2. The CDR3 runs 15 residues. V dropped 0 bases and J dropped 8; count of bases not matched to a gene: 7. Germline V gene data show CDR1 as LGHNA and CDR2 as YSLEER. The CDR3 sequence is CASSQDRMLADEQFF. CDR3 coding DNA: TGCGCCAGCAGCCAAGATCGGATGCTAGCGGATGAGCAGTTCTTC.

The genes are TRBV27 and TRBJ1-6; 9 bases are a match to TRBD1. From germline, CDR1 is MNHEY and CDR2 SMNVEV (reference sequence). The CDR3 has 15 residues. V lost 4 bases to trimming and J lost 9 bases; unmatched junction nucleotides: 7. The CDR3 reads CASSSSGTGSSPLHF. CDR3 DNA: TGTGCCAGCAGTTCATCCGGGACAGGGAGTTCACCCCTCCACTTT.

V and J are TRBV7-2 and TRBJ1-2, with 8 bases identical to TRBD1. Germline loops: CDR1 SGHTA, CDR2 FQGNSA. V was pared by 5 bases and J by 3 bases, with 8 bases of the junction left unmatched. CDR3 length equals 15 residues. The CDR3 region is CASSRRQGLDYGYTF. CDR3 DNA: TGTGCCAGCAGCCGCAGACAGGGGCTCGACTATGGCTACACCTTC.

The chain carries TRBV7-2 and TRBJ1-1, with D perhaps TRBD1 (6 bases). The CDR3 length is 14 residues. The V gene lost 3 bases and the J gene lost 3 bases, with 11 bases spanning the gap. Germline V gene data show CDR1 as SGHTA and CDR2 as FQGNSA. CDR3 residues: CASSLESGDTEAFF. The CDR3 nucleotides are TGTGCCAGCAGCTTGGAATCAGGGGACACTGAAGCTTTCTTT.

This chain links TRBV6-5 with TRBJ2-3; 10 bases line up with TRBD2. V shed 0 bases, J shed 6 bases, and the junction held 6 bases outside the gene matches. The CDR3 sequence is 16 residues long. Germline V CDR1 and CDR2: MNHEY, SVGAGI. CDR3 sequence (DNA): TGTGCCAGCAGTTACTCAGGACTAGCGGAAGGGGATACGCAGTATTTT. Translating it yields CASSYSGLAEGDTQYF.

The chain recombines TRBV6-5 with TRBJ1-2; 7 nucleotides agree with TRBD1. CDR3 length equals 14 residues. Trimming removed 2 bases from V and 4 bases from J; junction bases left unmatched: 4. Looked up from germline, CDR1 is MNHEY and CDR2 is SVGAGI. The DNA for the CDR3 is TGTGCCAGCAGTTACCGGGCAGGGGGCTATGGCTACACCTTC. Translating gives CASSYRAGGYGYTF.

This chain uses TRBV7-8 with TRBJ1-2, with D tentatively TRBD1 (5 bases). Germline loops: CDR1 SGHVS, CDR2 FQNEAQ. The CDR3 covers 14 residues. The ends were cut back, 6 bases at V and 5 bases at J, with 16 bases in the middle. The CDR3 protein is CASSQNTAGYGYTF. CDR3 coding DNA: TGTGCCAGCAGTCAAAATACCGCAGGGTATGGCTACACCTTC.

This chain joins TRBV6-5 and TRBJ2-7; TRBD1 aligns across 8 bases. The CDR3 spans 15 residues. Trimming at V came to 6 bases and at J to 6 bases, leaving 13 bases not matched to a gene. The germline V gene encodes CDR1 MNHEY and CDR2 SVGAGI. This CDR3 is CASSSITGGEGEQYF. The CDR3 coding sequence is TGTGCCAGCAGCTCTATCACAGGGGGTGAGGGCGAGCAGTACTTC.

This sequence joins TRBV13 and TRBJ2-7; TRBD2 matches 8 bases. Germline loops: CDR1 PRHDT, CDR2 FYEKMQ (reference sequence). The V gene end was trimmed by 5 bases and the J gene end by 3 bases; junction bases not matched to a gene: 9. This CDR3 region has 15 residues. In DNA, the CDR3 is TGTGCCAGCAGCCCCCGGGCGGGAGGAAACTACGAGCAGTACTTC. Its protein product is CASSPRAGGNYEQYF.

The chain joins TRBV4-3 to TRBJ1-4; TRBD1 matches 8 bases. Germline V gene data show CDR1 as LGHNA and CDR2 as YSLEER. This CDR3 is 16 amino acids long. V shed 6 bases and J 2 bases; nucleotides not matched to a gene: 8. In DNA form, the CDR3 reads TGCGCCAGCAGTCAGGACAGGGTGGTGACTAATGAAAAACTGTTTTTT. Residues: CASSQDRVVTNEKLFF.

CDR3 protein: CASSFSGIGELFF. CDR3 in DNA: TGTGCCAGCAGTTTCTCCGGGATAGGGGAGCTGTTTTTT. The chain joins TRBV12-3 or TRBV12-4 to TRBJ2-2; D perhaps matches TRBD2 (5 bases). V was clipped by 3 bases and J by 8 bases, with 10 bases between them. This CDR3 spans 13 amino acids.

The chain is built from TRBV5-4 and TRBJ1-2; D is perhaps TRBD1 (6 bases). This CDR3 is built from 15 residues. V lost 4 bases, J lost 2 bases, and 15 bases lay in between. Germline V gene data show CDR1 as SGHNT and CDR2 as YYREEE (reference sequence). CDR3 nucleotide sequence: TGTGCCAGCAGCCTCGGCGGGGGGGCCAACTATGGCTACACCTTC. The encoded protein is CASSLGGGANYGYTF.

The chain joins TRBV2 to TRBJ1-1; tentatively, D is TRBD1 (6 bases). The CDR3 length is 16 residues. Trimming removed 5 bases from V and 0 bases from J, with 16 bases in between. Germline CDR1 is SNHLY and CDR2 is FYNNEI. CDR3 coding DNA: TGTGCCAGCAGTTCCGACAGGCCAGGAATGAACACTGAAGCTTTCTTT. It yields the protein CASSSDRPGMNTEAFF.

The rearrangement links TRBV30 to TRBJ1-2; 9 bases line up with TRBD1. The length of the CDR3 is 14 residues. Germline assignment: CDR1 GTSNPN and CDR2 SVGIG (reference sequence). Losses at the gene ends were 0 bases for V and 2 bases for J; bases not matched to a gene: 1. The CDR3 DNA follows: TGTGCCTGGAGTGTAGGACAGGGGAACTATGGCTACACCTTC. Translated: CAWSVGQGNYGYTF. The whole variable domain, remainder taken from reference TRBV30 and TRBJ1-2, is SQTIHQWPATLVQPVGSPLSLECTVEGTSNPNLYWYRQAAGRGLQLLFYSVGIGQISSEVPQNLSASRPQDRQFILSSKKLLLSDSGFYLCAWSVGQGNYGYTFGSGTRLTVV.

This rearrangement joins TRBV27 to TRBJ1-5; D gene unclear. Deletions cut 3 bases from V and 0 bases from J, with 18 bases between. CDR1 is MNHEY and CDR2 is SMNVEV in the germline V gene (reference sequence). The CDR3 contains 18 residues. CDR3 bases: TGTGCCAGCAGTTTGGGCGGGCAGACCGGTTATAGCAATCAGCCCCAGCATTTT. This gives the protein CASSLGGQTGYSNQPQHF.

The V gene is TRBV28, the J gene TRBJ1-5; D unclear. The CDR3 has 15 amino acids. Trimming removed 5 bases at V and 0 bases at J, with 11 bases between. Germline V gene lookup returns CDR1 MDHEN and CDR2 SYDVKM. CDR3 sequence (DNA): TGTGCCAGCAGTGACGACATTGATAGCAATCAGCCCCAGCATTTT. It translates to CASSDDIDSNQPQHF.

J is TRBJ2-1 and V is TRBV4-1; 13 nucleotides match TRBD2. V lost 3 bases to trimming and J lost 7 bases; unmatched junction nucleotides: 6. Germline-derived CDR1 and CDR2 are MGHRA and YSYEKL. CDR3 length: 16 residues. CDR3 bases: TGCGCCAGCAGCCATGGGTCGACTAGCGGGGGGAATGAGCAGTTCTTC. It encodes CASSHGSTSGGNEQFF.

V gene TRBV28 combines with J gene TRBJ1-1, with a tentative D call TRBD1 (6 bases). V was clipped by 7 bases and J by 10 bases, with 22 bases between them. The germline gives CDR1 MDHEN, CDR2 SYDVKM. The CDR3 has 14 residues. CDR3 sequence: CASIPGLGAVIAFF. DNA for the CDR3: TGTGCCAGCATCCCAGGTCTGGGGGCTGTTATAGCTTTCTTT.

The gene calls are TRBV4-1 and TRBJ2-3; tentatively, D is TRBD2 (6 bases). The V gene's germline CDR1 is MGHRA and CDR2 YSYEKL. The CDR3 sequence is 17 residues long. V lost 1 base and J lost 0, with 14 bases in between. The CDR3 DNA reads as TGCGCCAGCAGCCAAGTAAAGACTAGGAGTAGCACAGATACGCAGTATTTT. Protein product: CASSQVKTRSSTDTQYF.

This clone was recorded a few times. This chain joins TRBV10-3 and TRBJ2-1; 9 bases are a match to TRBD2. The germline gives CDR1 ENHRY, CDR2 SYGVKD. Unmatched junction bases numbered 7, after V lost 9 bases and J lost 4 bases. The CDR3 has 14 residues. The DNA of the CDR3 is TGTGCCATGGGTAGCGGGAGTTTTTACAATGAGCAGTTCTTC. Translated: CAMGSGSFYNEQFF.

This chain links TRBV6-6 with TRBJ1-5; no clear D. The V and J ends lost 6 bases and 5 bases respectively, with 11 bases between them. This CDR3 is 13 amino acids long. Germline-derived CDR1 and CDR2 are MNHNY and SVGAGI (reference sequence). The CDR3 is CASRSNSDQPQHF. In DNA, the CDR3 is TGTGCCAGCAGGTCCAACTCCGATCAGCCCCAGCATTTT.